A selection of T cell receptor beta chains follows, all from one sample in a study of read filtering for tumor transcriptome and immune sequencing. TCRdb analysed the reads with MiXCR anew, one entry per CDR3 protein. Here the sample spans about 50,000 distinct CDR3 sequences, roughly a fifth being singletons. Sequencing was performed on a population of CD138-negative cells sorted from bone marrow. All receptors derive from a donor aged 40 or older with multiple myeloma. Each CDR3 is given with its conserved first and last residue. A D gene is named only where the DNA matches it firmly. Some rows mark clone size as missing; the rest say once, few, many or name a class of expanded clone.

>many|TRBJ2-1|TRBD1|TRBV25-1
CASSAPRDRGRYEQFF
TGTGCCAGCAGTGCCCCACGGGACAGGGGGCGTTACGAGCAGTTCTTC
>few|TRBJ2-5|NA|TRBV18
CASARGTFRETQYF
TGTGCCAGCGCAAGGGGGACATTCCGTGAGACCCAGTACTTC
>many|TRBJ2-7|TRBD2|TRBV20-1
CSAVRTSRGFEQYF
TGCAGTGCTGTGAGGACTAGCAGGGGATTCGAGCAGTACTTC
>few|TRBJ2-7|TRBD1|TRBV7-2
CASSLVPGQGSEQYF
TGTGCCAGCAGCCTCGTCCCGGGACAGGGGAGCGAGCAGTACTTC
>many|TRBJ1-1|NA|TRBV29-1
CSDLNTEAFF
TGCAGCGACTTGAACACTGAAGCTTTCTTT
>medium-sized|TRBJ2-1|TRBD2|TRBV18
CASSPAPLAGGLNNEQFF
TGTGCCAGCTCACCGGCTCCACTAGCGGGAGGACTAAACAATGAGCAGTTCTTC
>NA|TRBJ2-1|TRBD2|TRBV4-3
CASSQDALAGFNEQFF
TGCGCCAGCAGCCAAGATGCACTAGCGGGATTCAATGAGCAGTTCTTC
>NA|TRBJ2-1|NA|TRBV29-1
CSIGRWSGDDQFF
TGCAGCATTGGGCGGTGGAGCGGCGATGATCAGTTCTTC
>many|TRBJ1-1|NA|TRBV24-1
CATRPWGVNTEAFF
TGTGCCACCAGACCCTGGGGGGTTAACACTGAAGCTTTCTTT
>many|TRBJ2-7|NA|TRBV20-1
CSAPGTPYWEQYF
TGCAGTGCCCCCGGGACTCCCTATTGGGAGCAGTACTTC
>NA|TRBJ1-3|NA|TRBV5-1
CASSLDGNSGNTIYF
TGCGCCAGCAGCTTGGACGGGAACTCTGGAAACACCATATATTTT
>many|TRBJ2-2|NA|TRBV3-1
CASSFQRNTGELFF
TGTGCCAGCAGCTTTCAGCGAAACACCGGGGAGCTGTTTTTT